This TCR beta chain was captured in a study of control samples from healthy donors and cancer patients. TCRdb's table, derived via immunoSEQ multiplex PCR, lists solely in-frame clones and lacks some. The sample lists 57,000 or so clones, around 94% occurring once. With regard to this clone: The junction shows a germline mismatch at one end, possibly a read error.

The CDR3 extends over 13 amino acids. CDR1 and CDR2 from the germline V gene are LNHDA and SQIVND (reference sequence). The TCR was taken from a man in his thirties or forties in good health. This chain links TRBV19 with TRBJ1-1, with D unresolved. Sample: blood. As DNA, the CDR3 is TGTGCCGGTAGTTCGAGAATGAACACTGAAGCTTTCTTT. Translation gives CAGSSRMNTEAFF.